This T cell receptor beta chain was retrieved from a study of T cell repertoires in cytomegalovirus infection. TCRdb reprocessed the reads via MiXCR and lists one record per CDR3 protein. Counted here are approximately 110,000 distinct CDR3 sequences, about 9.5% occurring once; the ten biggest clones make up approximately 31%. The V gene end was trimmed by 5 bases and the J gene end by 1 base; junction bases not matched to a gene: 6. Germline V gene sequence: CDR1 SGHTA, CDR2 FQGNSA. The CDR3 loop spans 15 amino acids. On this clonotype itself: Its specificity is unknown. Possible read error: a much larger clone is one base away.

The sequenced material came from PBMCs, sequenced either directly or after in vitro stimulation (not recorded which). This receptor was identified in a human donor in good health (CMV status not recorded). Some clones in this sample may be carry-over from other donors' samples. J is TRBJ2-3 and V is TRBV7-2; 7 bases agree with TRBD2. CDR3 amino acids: CASSEGTNGTDTQYF. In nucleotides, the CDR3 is TGTGCCAGCAGCGAGGGGACTAACGGCACAGATACGCAGTATTTT.